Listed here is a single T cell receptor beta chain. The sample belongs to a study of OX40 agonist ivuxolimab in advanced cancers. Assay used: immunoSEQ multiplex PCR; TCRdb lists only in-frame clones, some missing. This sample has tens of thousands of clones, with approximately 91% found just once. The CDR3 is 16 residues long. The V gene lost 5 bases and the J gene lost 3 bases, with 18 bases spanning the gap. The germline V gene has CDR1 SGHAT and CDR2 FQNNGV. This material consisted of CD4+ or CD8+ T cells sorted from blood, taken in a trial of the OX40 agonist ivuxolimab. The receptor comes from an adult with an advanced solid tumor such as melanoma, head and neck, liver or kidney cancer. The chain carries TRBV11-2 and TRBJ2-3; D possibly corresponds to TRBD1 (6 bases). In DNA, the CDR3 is TGTGCCAGCAGCGTGGCCCCAGGGGAGAGAACAGATACGCAGTATTTT. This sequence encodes CASSVAPGERTDTQYF.